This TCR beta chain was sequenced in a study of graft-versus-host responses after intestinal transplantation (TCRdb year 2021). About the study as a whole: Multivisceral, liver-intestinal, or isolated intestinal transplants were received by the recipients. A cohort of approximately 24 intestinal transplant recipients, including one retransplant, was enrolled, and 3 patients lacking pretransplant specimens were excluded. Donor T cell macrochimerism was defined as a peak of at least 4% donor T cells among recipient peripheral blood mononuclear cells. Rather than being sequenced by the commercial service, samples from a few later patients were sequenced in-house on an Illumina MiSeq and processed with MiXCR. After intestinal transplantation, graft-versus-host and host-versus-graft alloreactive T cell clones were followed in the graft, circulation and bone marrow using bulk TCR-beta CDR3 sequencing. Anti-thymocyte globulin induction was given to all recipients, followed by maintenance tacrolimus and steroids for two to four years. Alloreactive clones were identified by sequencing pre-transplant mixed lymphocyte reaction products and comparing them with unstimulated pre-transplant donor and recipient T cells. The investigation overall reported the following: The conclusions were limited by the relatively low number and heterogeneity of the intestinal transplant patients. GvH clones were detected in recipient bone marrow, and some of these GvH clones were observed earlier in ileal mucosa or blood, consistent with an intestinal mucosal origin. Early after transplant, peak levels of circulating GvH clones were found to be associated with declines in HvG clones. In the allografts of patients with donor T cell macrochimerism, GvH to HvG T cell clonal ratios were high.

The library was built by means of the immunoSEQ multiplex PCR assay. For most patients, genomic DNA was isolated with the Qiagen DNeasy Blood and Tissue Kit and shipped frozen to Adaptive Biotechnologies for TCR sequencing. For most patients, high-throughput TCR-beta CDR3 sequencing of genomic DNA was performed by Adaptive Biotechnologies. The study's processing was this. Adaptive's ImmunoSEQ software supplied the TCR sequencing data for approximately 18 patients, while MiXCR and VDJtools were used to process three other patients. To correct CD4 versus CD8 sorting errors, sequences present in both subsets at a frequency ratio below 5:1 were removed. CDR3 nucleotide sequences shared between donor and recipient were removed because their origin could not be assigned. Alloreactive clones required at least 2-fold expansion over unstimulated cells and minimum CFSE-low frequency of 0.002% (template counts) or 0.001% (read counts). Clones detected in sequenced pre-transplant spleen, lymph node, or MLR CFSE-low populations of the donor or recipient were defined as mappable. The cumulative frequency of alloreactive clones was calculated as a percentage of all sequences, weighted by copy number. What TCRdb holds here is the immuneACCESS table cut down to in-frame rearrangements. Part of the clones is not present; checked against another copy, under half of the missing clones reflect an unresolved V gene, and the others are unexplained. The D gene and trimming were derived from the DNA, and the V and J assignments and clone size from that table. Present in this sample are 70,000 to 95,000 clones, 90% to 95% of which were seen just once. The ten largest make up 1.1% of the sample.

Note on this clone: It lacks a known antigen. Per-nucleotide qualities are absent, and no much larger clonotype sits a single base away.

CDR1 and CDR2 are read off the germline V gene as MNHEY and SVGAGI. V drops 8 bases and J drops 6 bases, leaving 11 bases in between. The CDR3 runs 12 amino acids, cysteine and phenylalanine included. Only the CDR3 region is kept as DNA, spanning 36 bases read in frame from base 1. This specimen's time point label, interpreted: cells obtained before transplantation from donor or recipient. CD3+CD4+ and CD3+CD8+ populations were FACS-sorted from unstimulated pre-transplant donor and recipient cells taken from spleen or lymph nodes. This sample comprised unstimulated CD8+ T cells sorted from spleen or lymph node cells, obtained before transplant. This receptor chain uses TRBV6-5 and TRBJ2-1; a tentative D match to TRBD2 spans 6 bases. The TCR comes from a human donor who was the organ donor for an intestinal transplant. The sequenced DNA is TGTGCCAGCCAACTAGCAGTCAATGAGCAGTTCTTC. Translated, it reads CASQLAVNEQFF.